The rows below give T cell receptor beta chains drawn from one sample of a study of molecular identifiers for immune sequencing clone quantification. In TCRdb, the PCR reads were re-called with MiXCR into one record per CDR3 protein. The sample has a few hundred thousand distinct CDR3 sequences, 24% seen once. Material for sequencing was naive CD8+ T cells from blood, with Jurkat cell RNA spiked in. These receptor sequences come from a human donor in good health. Some libraries in this study had Jurkat cell RNA spiked in. CDR3s include the opening cysteine and the closing phenylalanine or tryptophan. Each record gives: V gene, clone size, CDR3 length, J gene, D gene, CDR3 protein, CDR3 DNA. A D gene is named only where the DNA matches it firmly. Clone size is stated in some rows and not others, as once, few, many or a class when expanded.

>TRBV5-6|.|14|TRBJ2-7|.
CASSLAGRPAEQYF
TGTGCCAGCAGCTTGGCGGGAAGGCCTGCCGAGCAGTACTTC
>TRBV11-2|many|15|TRBJ2-3|TRBD2
CASSHGLASTDTQYF
TGTGCCAGCAGCCACGGACTAGCGAGCACAGATACGCAGTATTTT
>TRBV7-9|.|14|TRBJ2-1|.
CAGSFGTSYNEQFF
TGTGCCGGCAGCTTCGGGACATCTTACAATGAGCAGTTCTTC
>TRBV4-1|.|15|TRBJ1-2|TRBD1
CASSPRTGDNYGYTF
TGCGCCAGCAGCCCGCGGACAGGGGATAACTATGGCTACACCTTC
>TRBV4-1|.|17|TRBJ2-1|.
CASSQDDAAFGYNEQFF
TGCGCCAGCAGCCAAGATGACGCGGCGTTCGGCTACAATGAGCAGTTCTTC
>TRBV19|.|15|TRBJ2-7|TRBD1
CASSTPGQGVDEQYF
TGTGCCAGTAGTACACCGGGACAGGGGGTGGACGAGCAGTACTTC
>TRBV3-2|few|15|TRBJ1-5|.
CASNFIRTEQSAQHF
TGTGCCAGCAACTTTATTAGGACAGAACAATCAGCCCAGCATTTT
>TRBV14|many|16|TRBJ2-5|.
CASSQNRGLLKETQYF
TGTGCCAGCAGCCAAAACCGCGGACTATTAAAAGAGACCCAGTACTTC
>TRBV10-3|.|13|TRBJ2-1|.
CAISESSYYEQFF
TGTGCCATCAGTGAGAGCTCCTACTATGAGCAGTTCTTC
>TRBV11-2|.|12|TRBJ2-3|.
CASSYRTDTQYF
TGTGCCAGCAGCTACAGGACAGATACGCAGTATTTT
>TRBV6-6|.|14|TRBJ1-5|TRBD1
CASRNGQGNQPQHF
TGTGCCAGCAGAAACGGACAGGGGAATCAGCCCCAGCATTTT
>TRBV13|few|17|TRBJ2-5|TRBD2
CASSLGSSGRAQETQYF
TGTGCCAGCAGCTTAGGATCCAGTGGGAGGGCCCAAGAGACCCAGTACTTC
>TRBV2|.|14|TRBJ1-1|.
CASGEEAGFAEAFF
TGTGCCAGCGGTGAAGAGGCCGGGTTCGCTGAAGCTTTCTTT